Listed below are T cell receptor beta chains from one sample, sequenced in a study of technical replicates of blood from a few donors. The table came from immunoSEQ multiplex PCR; TCRdb's copy has only in-frame clones and leaves some out. The data show 100,000 or so clones, over 90% seen once. The specimen sequenced was T cells isolated from PBMCs. These receptors were collected from a human donor in good health. Both conserved end residues are part of each CDR3. The D gene is left open where the match is weak.

V gene,J gene,D gene,CDR3 protein,CDR3 DNA
TRBV6-6,TRBJ2-2,.,CASSYPTGSNTGELFF,TGTGCCAGCAGTTACCCCACAGGCTCGAACACCGGGGAGCTGTTTTTT
TRBV7-8,TRBJ2-2,.,CASSLVGFGELKGELFF,TGTGCCAGCAGCTTAGTGGGCTTTGGCGAGCTCAAAGGGGAGCTGTTTTTT
TRBV27,TRBJ2-1,.,CASSLTGNEQFF,TGTGCCAGCAGTTTAACGGGCAATGAGCAGTTCTTC
TRBV11-2,TRBJ2-7,.,CASSFWFGRDSGYEQYF,TGTGCCAGCAGCTTTTGGTTCGGGCGGGATTCAGGCTACGAGCAGTACTTC
TRBV28,TRBJ2-5,TRBD1,CASSLGTGVQETQYF,TGTGCCAGCAGTTTGGGGACAGGGGTCCAAGAGACCCAGTACTTC
TRBV25-1,TRBJ2-7,TRBD2,CARIPIFSGGWSYEQYF,TGTGCCAGGATTCCTATCTTCTCGGGGGGTTGGTCCTACGAGCAGTACTTC
TRBV5-1,TRBJ2-2,TRBD1,CASSRTGGHGELFF,TGCGCCAGCAGCCGAACAGGGGGCCACGGGGAGCTGTTTTTT
TRBV19,TRBJ2-1,TRBD1,CASSIDRGLVNEQFF,TGTGCCAGTAGTATTGACAGGGGTCTGGTCAATGAGCAGTTCTTC
TRBV27,TRBJ2-1,TRBD2,CASSWGGGTYNEQFF,TGTGCCAGCAGTTGGGGCGGGGGGACATACAATGAGCAGTTCTTC
TRBV9,TRBJ2-7,TRBD2,CASSAAEGLADSYEQYF,TGTGCCAGCAGCGCCGCTGAGGGACTAGCGGACTCCTACGAGCAGTACTTC
TRBV7-8,TRBJ1-1,.,CASSLAQGLNTEAFF,TGTGCCAGCAGCTTGGCACAGGGACTGAACACTGAAGCTTTCTTT
TRBV5-1,TRBJ2-7,TRBD1,CASRGGRDYEQYF,TGCGCCAGCAGAGGGGGCAGAGACTACGAGCAGTACTTC
TRBV6-1,TRBJ2-1,.,CASTRTTEHGEQFF,TGTGCCAGCACGCGAACCACCGAGCACGGTGAGCAGTTCTTC
TRBV19,TRBJ2-1,TRBD1,CASKKTGQGWAEQFF,TGTGCCAGTAAAAAAACAGGACAGGGTTGGGCTGAGCAGTTCTTC